The next 17 T cell receptor beta chains were all read from a single sample in a study of CD8 T cells in Susac syndrome. Random hexamers were used to reverse transcribe 0.5 to 1 ug of RNA. Each CDR3 protein gets one entry after TCRdb re-called the immunoSEQ multiplex PCR reads with MiXCR. The sample has about 430,000 distinct CDR3 sequences; more than 80% are singletons. Specimen: CD8+ T cells from PBMCs. The receptors stem from a human donor with multiple sclerosis.

The chain is built from TRBV18 and TRBJ2-3; TRBD1 matches at 8 bases. Losses at the gene ends were 3 bases for V and 0 bases for J; bases not matched to a gene: 2. The V gene's germline CDR1 is KGHSH and CDR2 LQKENI. This CDR3 spans 15 amino acids. The CDR3 DNA sequence: TGTGCCAGCTCACCGACAGGGGACAGCACAGATACGCAGTATTTT. Translated, it gives CASSPTGDSTDTQYF.

The chain links TRBV7-2 to TRBJ1-1, with TRBD1 as a possible D gene (5 bases). Per germline, CDR1 SGHTA and CDR2 FQGNSA. The CDR3 consists of 14 residues. With 2 bases removed from V and 1 base from J, the gap between germline ends came to 8 bases. CDR3 nucleotides: TGTGCCAGCAGCTTAAATGGGGCGAACACTGAAGCTTTCTTT. Translation: CASSLNGANTEAFF.

This rearrangement joins TRBV27 to TRBJ2-1; D is possibly TRBD1 or TRBD2 (5 bases each). The germline gives CDR1 MNHEY, CDR2 SMNVEV (reference sequence). V lost 6 bases, J lost 2 bases, and 17 bases lay in between. CDR3 length: 16 residues. CDR3 in amino acids: CASSLLGASPYNEQFF. The CDR3 bases are TGTGCCAGCAGCCTACTCGGGGCTAGCCCCTACAATGAGCAGTTCTTC.

This chain connects TRBV2 to TRBJ2-7; 7 positions match TRBD2. This CDR3 region has 16 residues. Losses at the gene ends were 4 bases for V and 1 base for J; bases not matched to a gene: 10. CDR1 is SNHLY, CDR2 FYNNEI, per germline. The chain's CDR3 is CASSATLGLESYEQYF. CDR3 nucleotides: TGTGCCAGCAGTGCCACACTCGGACTAGAATCCTACGAGCAGTACTTC.

This sequence joins TRBV6-5 and TRBJ2-3; no firm D call. Trimming removed 4 bases at V and 2 bases at J, with 7 bases between. Germline CDR1 MNHEY, CDR2 SVGAGI. The CDR3 totals 13 residues. As DNA, the CDR3 is TGTGCCAGCAGTTTCGGTACCACAGATACGCAGTATTTT. Translation gives CASSFGTTDTQYF.

This chain links TRBV19 with TRBJ2-1, with D possibly being TRBD2 (5 bases). The CDR3 has 15 amino acids. Germline V CDR1 and CDR2: LNHDA, SQIVND (reference sequence). Trimming pared 3 bases from V and 3 bases from J, leaving 12 bases between. CDR3 in DNA: TGTGCCAGTAGTATCTTGGCCACTAGCTACAATGAGCAGTTCTTC. Translation: CASSILATSYNEQFF.

The chain employs TRBV28 and TRBJ1-2; D is perhaps TRBD1 (6 bases). Trimming cost V 5 bases and J 4 bases, with 17 bases left between them. This CDR3 has 15 residues. Germline CDR1 and CDR2: MDHEN and SYDVKM. The CDR3 reads CASSGAWGLIYGYTF. In DNA form, the CDR3 reads TGTGCCAGCAGTGGTGCTTGGGGGCTCATCTATGGCTACACCTTC.

The rearrangement links TRBV4-1 to TRBJ2-7, with D possibly being TRBD1 (6 bases). The CDR3 has 13 residues. V gave up 4 bases and J gave up 4 bases, with 11 bases separating them. Germline-derived CDR1 and CDR2 are MGHRA and YSYEKL. Written as DNA, the CDR3 is TGCGCCAGCAGCCGGGGGCCAGAGTACGAGCAGTACTTC. Translating gives CASSRGPEYEQYF.

This chain uses TRBV7-9 with TRBJ2-1; 9 bases match TRBD2. There are 16 residues in the CDR3. Looked up from germline, CDR1 is SEHNR and CDR2 is FQNEAQ (reference sequence). J lost 9 bases, V lost 3 bases, and 12 bases had no gene match. CDR3 nucleotides: TGTGCCAGCAGCTTTCCCATAGCGGGAGATGGGGGTGAGCAGTTCTTC. It specifies CASSFPIAGDGGEQFF.

Here the CDR3 DNA reads TGTGCCAGCAGTTACGTGCAGCCTTCTAACTATGGCTACACCTTC. Translated, it gives CASSYVQPSNYGYTF. The V gene is TRBV6-6, the J gene TRBJ1-2; no reliable D call. The CDR3 contains 15 residues. Germline values: CDR1 MNHNY, CDR2 SVGAGI (reference sequence). Trimming pared 2 bases from V and 0 bases from J, leaving 10 bases between.

The chain has TRBV12-3 or TRBV12-4 and TRBJ1-5; D is uncertain. The CDR3 runs to 16 residues. V dropped 3 bases and J dropped 0 bases, with 12 bases sitting between them. In nucleotides, the CDR3 is TGTGCCAGCAGTTTCGGAGCGGTGAATAGCAATCAGCCCCAGCATTTT. Its translation is CASSFGAVNSNQPQHF.

The V call is TRBV4-1, the J call TRBJ2-2, with D possibly matching TRBD1 (6 bases). Germline CDR1 and CDR2: MGHRA and YSYEKL. The CDR3 is 16 residues long. Trimming removed 3 bases from V and 3 bases from J, with 14 bases in between. In DNA, the CDR3 is TGCGCCAGCAGCCAGAAACCGCAGGGGTACACCGGGGAGCTGTTTTTT. Its translation is CASSQKPQGYTGELFF.

The rearrangement uses TRBV27 and TRBJ1-1, with 7 bases aligning to TRBD1. V dropped 8 bases and J dropped 0; count of bases not matched to a gene: 9. Germline values: CDR1 MNHEY, CDR2 SMNVEV (reference sequence). CDR3 length equals 15 residues. CDR3 residues: CASAPPGQLNTEAFF. CDR3 bases: TGTGCCAGCGCCCCTCCGGGACAGCTGAACACTGAAGCTTTCTTT.

This sequence joins TRBV3-1 and TRBJ2-1, with 10 bases lining up with TRBD2. Germline trimming cut 1 base from V and 2 bases from J; bases unmatched to any gene: 8. The CDR3 has 18 amino acids. Germline V CDR1 and CDR2: LGHDT, YNNKEL (reference sequence). The CDR3 protein is CASSQVSSGGTPYNEQFF. DNA of the CDR3: TGTGCCAGCAGCCAAGTTTCTAGCGGGGGAACCCCCTACAATGAGCAGTTCTTC.

This chain joins TRBV7-8 and TRBJ1-2, with TRBD1 matching over 7 bases. CDR3 length equals 15 residues. Germline V gene sequence: CDR1 SGHVS, CDR2 FQNEAQ. V was clipped by 0 bases and J by 2 bases; unmatched bases: 3. The CDR3 sequence is CASSLAQGVNYGYTF. The DNA of the CDR3 is TGTGCCAGCAGCTTAGCGCAGGGGGTAAACTATGGCTACACCTTC.

The chain has TRBV2 and TRBJ1-2, with D uncertain. V was shortened by 7 bases and J by 1 base, with 10 bases between the two germline ends. This CDR3 contains 13 residues. Germline lookup yields CDR1 SNHLY and CDR2 FYNNEI. This CDR3 reads CASTPSYNYGYTF. CDR3 nucleotide sequence: TGTGCCAGCACGCCCAGCTATAACTATGGCTACACCTTC.

The gene calls are TRBV7-9 and TRBJ2-7, with 7 bases aligning to TRBD1. The CDR3 contains 14 residues. CDR1 and CDR2 from the germline V gene are SEHNR and FQNEAQ (reference sequence). After removal of 8 bases from V and 4 bases from J, the junction contained 11 bases not matched to a gene. In DNA, the CDR3 is TGTGCCAGCTCCCCGGTGACAGGGTGGTACGAGCAGTACTTC. It codes for CASSPVTGWYEQYF.